This TCR beta chain derives from a study of control samples from healthy donors and cancer patients (dated by TCRdb to between 2020 and 2021). To note about this clone: Its cognate antigen has yet to be identified. Qualities for individual bases were not recorded, and no much larger clone is one base off.

The library came from the immunoSEQ multiplex PCR assay. What TCRdb holds here is the immuneACCESS table cut down to in-frame rearrangements. Part of the clones is not present; checked against another copy, under half of the missing clones reflect an unresolved V gene, and the others are unexplained. This sample holds about 84,000 clones; 65% to 90% were observed only once. Of the sample, about 9.9% falls within the top ten clones. Sample: PBMCs. This clonotype originated in a man in his sixties with head and neck cancer.

CDR3 sequence: CASSPGTSGRGEQFF. The DNA sequence is TGTGCCAGCTCACCCGGGACTAGCGGTAGAGGTGAGCAGTTCTTC. The V and J genes are TRBV18 and TRBJ2-1, with 11 central nucleotides matching TRBD2. Based on the germline V gene, the CDR1 and CDR2 sequences are KGHSH and LQKENI. From V the trimming removes 3 bases and from J it removes 9 bases, while the gene matches leave 7 bases of the junction unaccounted for. From the cysteine through the phenylalanine, the CDR3 covers 15 amino acids. The DNA shown is the 45-base CDR3, in frame from base 1.